A selection of T cell receptor beta chains follows, all from one sample in a study of blood T cell repertoires in COVID-19. Method: immunoSEQ multiplex PCR; TCRdb's copy keeps in-frame clones and lacks some. This table holds some 97,000 clones, about 80% found once. The sequenced sample was peripheral blood. These receptors were taken from a man between 65 and 79 years old with active or convalescent COVID-19. Both conserved end residues are part of each CDR3. Each record gives: D gene, clone size, V gene, J gene, CDR3 protein, CDR3 DNA. The D gene is left open where the match is weak. Clone size appears in some rows only: once, few, many, or a class for an expanded clone.

-	-	TRBV2	TRBJ2-3	CASLGGTPDTQYF	TGTGCCAGCTTAGGCGGGACCCCAGATACGCAGTATTTT
-	-	TRBV7-9	TRBJ2-1	CASSFGGGEVQFF	TGTGCCAGCAGCTTTGGAGGTGGAGAAGTGCAGTTCTTC
-	-	TRBV7-2	TRBJ2-1	CASSLARSGTSQFF	TGTGCCAGCAGCTTAGCGCGGAGCGGGACAAGTCAGTTCTTC
-	-	TRBV3-1/TRBV3-2	TRBJ2-7	CASSQGAAYEQYF	TGTGCCAGCAGCCAAGGGGCAGCCTACGAGCAGTACTTC
TRBD2	few	TRBV7-8	TRBJ2-1	CASSLERLAGGRNEQFF	TGTGCCAGCAGCTTAGAGAGACTAGCGGGAGGGAGAAATGAGCAGTTCTTC
-	-	TRBV5-1	TRBJ2-3	CASSKGQPSTDTQYF	TGCGCCAGCAGCAAAGGACAGCCTAGCACAGATACGCAGTATTTT
-	few	TRBV5-1	TRBJ2-2	CASSLNSGNTGELFF	TGCGCCAGCAGCTTGAACTCTGGGAACACCGGGGAGCTGTTTTTT
-	-	TRBV7-2	TRBJ1-2	CASSFLWGRDGYTF	TGTGCCAGCAGCTTCCTTTGGGGGCGAGACGGCTACACCTTC
-	-	TRBV5-1	TRBJ2-4	CASSLATTTKNIQYF	TGCGCCAGCAGCTTGGCCACTACTACCAAAAACATTCAGTACTTC
-	-	TRBV21-1	TRBJ1-4	CASIRLQGRVEKLFF	TGTGCCAGCATCCGACTACAGGGTCGAGTGGAAAAACTGTTTTTT
-	once	TRBV7-2	TRBJ1-2	CASSGTGSAYGYTF	TGTGCCAGCAGCGGAACAGGGAGCGCATATGGCTACACCTTC
-	-	TRBV7-2	TRBJ1-4	CASSLQGPGTNEKLFF	TGTGCCAGCAGCTTACAGGGGCCTGGGACTAATGAAAAACTGTTTTTT
TRBD1	-	TRBV7-9	TRBJ1-4	CASSLDRGNEKLFF	TGTGCCAGCAGCTTAGACAGGGGAAATGAAAAACTGTTTTTT
-	-	TRBV6-5	TRBJ1-6	CASRGGLGQGRPVHF	TGTGCCAGCAGAGGGGGTTTAGGGCAGGGGCGCCCGGTCCACTTT
-	-	TRBV5-1	TRBJ1-6	CASSLNAEGNSPLHF	TGCGCCAGCAGCTTGAATGCGGAGGGGAATTCACCCCTCCACTTT
-	-	TRBV21-1	TRBJ1-1	CASSIKGACPPFPNTEAFF	TGTGCCAGCAGCATTAAGGGGGCCTGTCCCCCGTTCCCGAACACTGAAGCTTTCTTT
-	-	TRBV6-4	TRBJ1-1	CASRGLTEAFF	TGTGCCAGCAGGGGGCTCACTGAAGCTTTCTTT
-	-	TRBV3-1/TRBV3-2	TRBJ2-2	CASSQVGRQYTGELFF	TGTGCCAGCAGCCAAGTAGGCAGGCAGTACACCGGGGAGCTGTTTTTT
-	-	TRBV27	TRBJ2-1	CASREGVYNEQFF	TGTGCCAGCAGAGAGGGGGTTTACAATGAGCAGTTCTTC
TRBD2	-	TRBV29-1	TRBJ2-1	CSRTSGTYNEQFF	TGCAGCAGAACTAGCGGCACATACAATGAGCAGTTCTTC
-	-	TRBV3-1/TRBV3-2	TRBJ2-1	CASSQVLQGGNEQFF	TGTGCCAGCAGCCAAGTTCTCCAAGGGGGCAATGAGCAGTTCTTC
TRBD2	-	TRBV9	TRBJ2-1	CASSPVSGEAYNEQFF	TGTGCCAGCAGCCCGGTTAGCGGGGAAGCCTACAATGAGCAGTTCTTC
-	-	TRBV24-1	TRBJ2-2	CATSDWARVGELFF	TGTGCCACCAGTGATTGGGCGCGAGTGGGGGAGCTGTTTTTT
-	-	TRBV24-1	TRBJ2-7	CATSDTRGPNYEQYF	TGTGCCACCAGTGATACCAGGGGCCCAAACTACGAGCAGTACTTC
TRBD1	-	TRBV7-2	TRBJ2-6	CASSLTGWGSAGANVLTF	TGTGCCAGCAGCCTGACAGGGTGGGGCAGCGCTGGGGCCAACGTCCTGACTTTC
-	-	TRBV3-1/TRBV3-2	TRBJ1-5	CASSPTRGQPQHF	TGTGCCAGCAGCCCCACCAGGGGTCAGCCCCAGCATTTT
-	-	TRBV10-1	TRBJ2-1	CASPPLRYNEQFF	TGCGCCAGCCCTCCTTTGCGGTACAATGAGCAGTTCTTC
-	-	TRBV19	TRBJ1-2	CASRPDTYYGYTF	TGTGCCAGTAGGCCAGATACCTACTATGGCTACACCTTC
-	-	TRBV27	TRBJ2-1	CASSLWSSSYNEQFF	TGTGCCAGCAGTTTATGGTCCAGTTCCTACAATGAGCAGTTCTTC
-	-	TRBV5-1	TRBJ1-2	CASSLGRVAVGYTF	TGCGCCAGCAGCTTGGGCAGGGTGGCCGTTGGCTACACCTTC
-	-	TRBV6-2/TRBV6-3	TRBJ1-1	CASSFWTTGFTEAFF	TGTGCCAGCAGTTTTTGGACAACAGGGTTTACTGAAGCTTTCTTT
-	few	TRBV11-2	TRBJ2-7	CASSTSYEQYF	TGTGCCAGCAGCACTTCCTACGAGCAGTACTTC
TRBD2	-	TRBV9	TRBJ2-7	CASSASGTSVEQYF	TGTGCCAGCAGCGCTTCCGGGACTAGCGTCGAGCAGTACTTC
-	few	TRBV19	TRBJ1-6	CASSKPGLISPLHF	TGTGCCAGTAGTAAGCCGGGACTAATATCACCCCTCCACTTT
-	-	TRBV5-1	TRBJ2-2	CASSSTDSNTGELFF	TGCGCCAGCAGCTCGACAGACTCGAACACCGGGGAGCTGTTTTTT
-	-	TRBV5-1	TRBJ1-2	CASRPGGGEGYTF	TGCGCCAGCAGACCCGGGGGGGGCGAGGGCTACACCTTC
TRBD1	-	TRBV5-6	TRBJ1-1	CASSFLTGGFAEAFF	TGTGCCAGCAGCTTTTTGACAGGGGGTTTCGCTGAAGCTTTCTTT